The 32 T cell receptor beta chains in this list originate from one sample, sequenced in a study of CD4 T cells in relation to SARS-CoV-2 and coronaviruses. CD4+ T cells from unexposed donors were obtained before the COVID-19 pandemic (2011-2018). The cells were cultured for roughly 11 days before CD4+ T cells were isolated. No antigen has been identified for these receptors. The method was immunoSEQ multiplex PCR; TCRdb's version includes in-frame clones alone and lacks a portion of them. This sample has roughly 20,000 clones, with approximately 82% found just once. The source material was CD4+ T cells from PBMCs, cultured in vitro. The receptors were sampled from a human donor in good health.

The chain is built from TRBV2 and TRBJ2-3, with D possibly TRBD2 on 6 matching bases. The CDR3 is 14 amino acids. V lost 7 bases and J lost 5, with 16 bases in between. Germline lookup yields CDR1 SNHLY and CDR2 FYNNEI. The CDR3 reads CASKKLAEGDTQYF. Here the CDR3 DNA reads TGTGCCAGCAAGAAACTAGCCGAGGGAGATACGCAGTATTTT.

V usage is TRBV10-1 and J usage is TRBJ2-7; D unresolved. The CDR3 runs to 14 residues. CDR1 and CDR2 from the germline V gene are WNHNN and SYGVQD (reference sequence). Between the trimmed V and J ends, which lost 0 bases and 3 bases, there was a span of 9 bases. The CDR3 loop reads CASSESGGDYEQYF. CDR3 sequence (DNA): TGCGCCAGCAGTGAGTCGGGCGGCGACTACGAGCAGTACTTC.

The V call is TRBV28, the J call TRBJ1-2, with D possibly being TRBD1 (6 bases). CDR1 and CDR2 (germline): MDHEN, SYDVKM. V was cut by 5 bases and J by 8 bases, with 15 bases left in between. The CDR3 spans 13 residues. In DNA form, the CDR3 reads TGTGCCAGCAGTACCGGCGGGACAAGGGGCTACACCTTC. Protein sequence: CASSTGGTRGYTF.

The chain recombines TRBV27 with TRBJ2-7; a possible D gene is TRBD2 (5 bases). Trimming stripped 3 bases from V and 6 bases from J, with 15 bases between. The CDR3 is made up of 14 amino acids. Germline loops: CDR1 MNHEY, CDR2 SMNVEV (reference sequence). The CDR3 region is CASSLERAYVEQYF. The CDR3 DNA follows: TGTGCCAGCAGTTTGGAGAGGGCGTATGTCGAGCAGTACTTC.

This clone was seen a handful of times. V usage is TRBV6-5 and J usage is TRBJ1-3, with a possible D match to TRBD1 (5 bases). Germline V gene sequence: CDR1 MNHEY, CDR2 SVGAGI. V shed 6 bases and J shed 0 bases, with 9 bases lying between them. The CDR3 totals 14 residues. CDR3 loop: CASRTGLSGNTIYF. The CDR3 coding sequence is TGTGCCAGCAGAACAGGTCTCTCTGGAAACACCATATATTTT.

This chain uses TRBV6-6 with TRBJ2-5, with 7 bases aligning to TRBD2. V was clipped by 7 bases and J by 4 bases; unmatched bases: 9. From germline, CDR1 is MNHNY and CDR2 SVGAGI (reference sequence). This CDR3 contains 14 residues. The CDR3 is CASKPPGGTETQYF. The CDR3 nucleotides read TGTGCCAGCAAGCCACCGGGGGGTACAGAGACCCAGTACTTC.

V gene TRBV20-1 combines with J gene TRBJ1-1, with D tentatively TRBD1 (6 bases). V was trimmed by 3 bases and J by 4 bases, leaving 15 bases between them. CDR1 is DFQATT, CDR2 SNEGSKA, per germline (reference sequence). This CDR3 contains 14 residues. The CDR3 is CSASPGASATEAFF. CDR3 bases: TGCAGTGCTAGTCCGGGGGCCTCGGCCACTGAAGCTTTCTTT.

The V gene is TRBV10-3, the J gene TRBJ2-5, with 16 bases aligning to TRBD2. Germline values: CDR1 ENHRY, CDR2 SYGVKD. The V segment lost 4 bases and the J segment 3 bases; nucleotides outside the gene matches: 8. This CDR3 is built from 18 residues. The CDR3 coding sequence is TGTGCCATCAGTGGTCCGGGACTAGCGGGAGGGATGGAAGAGACCCAGTACTTC. This codes for CAISGPGLAGGMEETQYF.

J is TRBJ1-2 and V is TRBV6-5, with TRBD1 matching 7 bases. This CDR3 spans 14 amino acids. Trimming at V came to 7 bases and at J to 3 bases, leaving 8 bases not matched to a gene. Germline CDR1 MNHEY, CDR2 SVGAGI. CDR3 residues: CASTPDRDHYGYTF. CDR3 bases: TGTGCCAGCACGCCAGACAGGGATCACTATGGCTACACCTTC.

This clone appeared once. This rearrangement joins TRBV18 to TRBJ1-6, with unresolved D. V was clipped by 1 base and J by 0 bases, with 10 bases between them. The CDR3 spans 17 residues. Germline V CDR1 and CDR2: KGHSH, LQKENI. The DNA of the CDR3 is TGTGCCAGCTCACCACGGCAGGAGAGCTCCTATAATTCACCCCTCCACTTT. Amino acids: CASSPRQESSYNSPLHF.

This chain connects TRBV19 to TRBJ2-2; 12 nucleotides match TRBD1. The CDR3 covers 14 residues. The V and J ends lost 6 bases and 6 bases, in that order; junction bases with no gene match: 2. Germline values: CDR1 LNHDA, CDR2 SQIVND (reference sequence). CDR3 sequence: CASRGTGGSGELFF. The CDR3 region has the DNA TGTGCCAGTAGGGGGACAGGGGGCTCCGGGGAGCTGTTTTTT.

This rearrangement joins TRBV30 to TRBJ1-3; unclear D gene. CDR3 length: 17 residues. From germline, CDR1 is GTSNPN and CDR2 SVGIG (reference sequence). With 4 bases removed from V and 5 bases from J, the gap between germline ends came to 24 bases. The CDR3: CAWNIQKGFPYRNTIYF. CDR3 nucleotides: TGTGCCTGGAACATACAAAAAGGGTTTCCCTACAGAAACACCATATATTTT.

Worth noting for this clone: Other DNA sequences from this sample encode an identical CDR3 as well. The chain carries TRBV5-1 and TRBJ2-5; 11 bases match TRBD2. V was pared by 4 bases and J by 4 bases, with 3 bases of the junction left unmatched. The CDR3 has 14 amino acids. Germline CDR1 reads SGHRS; CDR2 reads YFSETQ. CDR3 DNA: TGCGCCAGCAGCCCCGGACTAGCGGGAGAGACCCAGTACTTC. Its translation: CASSPGLAGETQYF.

The J gene is TRBJ2-2, the V gene TRBV7-8; TRBD1 matches 9 bases. Germline values: CDR1 SGHVS, CDR2 FQNEAQ. This CDR3 has 16 amino acids. Losses at the gene ends were 3 bases for V and 6 bases for J; bases not matched to a gene: 8. The chain's CDR3 is CASSFPWTGVAGELFF. The CDR3 DNA is TGTGCCAGCAGCTTCCCCTGGACAGGGGTGGCCGGGGAGCTGTTTTTT.

The rearrangement links TRBV10-3 to TRBJ1-1; D call uncertain. Germline CDR1 ENHRY, CDR2 SYGVKD. This CDR3 is built from 14 residues. V was clipped by 4 bases and J by 5 bases, with 14 bases between them. DNA for the CDR3: TGTGCCATCAGTGCGTCGGAGTGGGAGACTGAAGCTTTCTTT. It specifies CAISASEWETEAFF.

The chain employs TRBV7-6 and TRBJ2-1; no reliable D call. The V and J ends lost 1 base and 2 bases respectively, with 12 bases between them. This CDR3 is built from 16 residues. Germline assignment: CDR1 SGHVS and CDR2 FNYEAQ. The CDR3 sequence is CASSLGFQSTYNEQFF. In nucleotides, the CDR3 is TGTGCCAGCAGCTTAGGCTTTCAATCCACCTACAATGAGCAGTTCTTC.

This clone has a handful of counts. The chain links TRBV2 to TRBJ1-3; D gene uncertain. Per the germline V gene, CDR1 is SNHLY and CDR2 is FYNNEI. With 0 bases removed from V and 4 bases from J, the gap between germline ends came to 4 bases. The CDR3 runs to 13 residues. The CDR3 DNA follows: TGTGCCAGCAGTGAAGCCTTCGGAAACACCATATATTTT. This translates into CASSEAFGNTIYF.

V and J are TRBV5-1 and TRBJ1-6; 9 positions agree with TRBD1. Germline V gives CDR1 SGHRS, CDR2 YFSETQ. V was pared by 3 bases and J by 11 bases, with 12 bases of the junction left unmatched. This CDR3 has 16 residues. DNA for the CDR3: TGCGCCAGCAGCTCCACCGGGACAGGGAGTCTGACACCCCTCCACTTT. This sequence encodes CASSSTGTGSLTPLHF.

The V and J genes are TRBV12-3 or TRBV12-4 and TRBJ2-7; the D gene is possibly TRBD2 (5 bases). V was shortened by 7 bases and J by 2 bases, with 12 bases between the two germline ends. The CDR3 is 13 amino acids. Here the CDR3 DNA reads TGTGCCAGCACAAGGACTTATACCTACGAGCAGTACTTC. It translates to CASTRTYTYEQYF.

This chain uses TRBV7-8 with TRBJ2-1; 10 nucleotides align to TRBD2. CDR1 SGHVS and CDR2 FQNEAQ come from the germline V gene. CDR3 length: 20 residues. With V trimmed by 5 bases and J by 0 bases, 16 bases remained unmatched. CDR3 amino acids: CASSRAFSSGSSSSYNEQFF. The CDR3 bases are TGTGCCAGCAGCCGGGCTTTTTCTAGCGGGAGCTCGAGCTCCTACAATGAGCAGTTCTTC.

This clone was observed a few times. V is TRBV19 and J is TRBJ1-3; no clear D. Germline CDR1 LNHDA, CDR2 SQIVND (reference sequence). This CDR3 spans 16 amino acids. The ends were cut back, 10 bases at V and 0 bases at J, with 19 bases in the middle. CDR3 region: CATGFPQFLSGNTIYF. Written as DNA, the CDR3 is TGTGCCACGGGATTCCCCCAGTTTCTCTCTGGAAACACCATATATTTT. Based on the CDR3 plus reference TRBV19 and TRBJ1-3, the full variable domain is DGGITQSPKYLFRKEGQNVTLSCEQNLNHDAMYWYRQDPGQGLRLIYYSQIVNDFQKGDIAEGYSVSREKKESFPLTVTSAQKNPTAFYLCATGFPQFLSGNTIYFGEGSWLTVV.

This clone has a handful of counts. J is TRBJ1-4 and V is TRBV5-4; D not certain. V was trimmed by 0 bases and J by 3 bases, leaving 3 bases between them. CDR3 length equals 13 residues. The germline V gene encodes CDR1 SGHNT and CDR2 YYREEE (reference sequence). The CDR3 sequence is CASSLVPNEKLFF. CDR3 DNA sequence: TGTGCCAGCAGCTTGGTCCCTAATGAAAAACTGTTTTTT.

This sequence joins TRBV18 and TRBJ1-2; D uncertain. The CDR3 spans 17 residues. Deletions cut 8 bases from V and 1 base from J, with 23 bases between. Germline CDR1 and CDR2: KGHSH and LQKENI. CDR3 sequence reads: CASTQILSAVNNYGYTF. CDR3 DNA: TGTGCCAGCACTCAAATTTTATCAGCCGTCAATAACTATGGCTACACCTTC.

This clone appeared a single time. The chain recombines TRBV24-1 with TRBJ2-5, with D perhaps TRBD1 (6 bases). The germline CDR1 and CDR2 sequences are KGHDR and SFDVKD. The CDR3 contains 15 residues. V shed 0 bases and J shed 4 bases, with 11 bases lying between them. The CDR3 sequence is CATSDLARGRETQYF. CDR3 bases: TGTGCCACCAGTGATTTGGCCAGGGGTAGAGAGACCCAGTACTTC.

The table lists this clone with a few counts. The chain combines TRBV25-1 with TRBJ1-1; 8 bases map to TRBD1. Germline V gene data show CDR1 as MGHDK and CDR2 as SYGVNS. J gave up 4 bases and V 4 bases, and 8 bases lay outside the gene matches. The CDR3 consists of 15 residues. The CDR3 coding sequence is TGTGCCAGCAGTGCCCTTAGACAGGGGAGCACTGAAGCTTTCTTT. Translating it yields CASSALRQGSTEAFF.

The rearrangement uses TRBV6-4 and TRBJ1-1; no reliable D call. The CDR3 loop spans 11 amino acids. V gave up 4 bases and J gave up 7 bases, with 7 bases separating them. CDR1 and CDR2 from the germline V gene are MRHNA and SNTAGT. CDR3 residues: CASSGGREAFF. In DNA, the CDR3 is TGTGCCAGCAGTGGCGGCCGTGAAGCTTTCTTT.

This clone was found a few times. The genes are TRBV21-1 and TRBJ1-1. TRBV21-1 is given as a pseudogene. CDR3 length: 11 amino acids. The CDR3 nucleotides are TGTGCCACCCCCCGCGGGGCTGAAGCTTTCTTT. Translated, it gives CATPRGAEAFF.

In its sample, this clone was seen once. This sequence joins TRBV19 and TRBJ2-5, with D possibly matching TRBD1 (6 bases). The CDR3 is 15 residues long. Germline assignment: CDR1 LNHDA and CDR2 SQIVND (reference sequence). V was clipped by 5 bases and J by 2 bases, with 15 bases between them. The DNA of the CDR3 is TGTGCCAGTAGTGGGTCACAGGGCAGGCAAGAGACCCAGTACTTC. It codes for CASSGSQGRQETQYF.

The V call is TRBV5-1, the J call TRBJ2-7; 7 bases line up with TRBD1. J was trimmed by 5 bases and V by 4 bases; bases with no gene match: 9. The CDR3 consists of 14 residues. Germline CDR1 reads SGHRS; CDR2 reads YFSETQ. The CDR3 DNA reads as TGCGCCAGCAGCCCCACAGGGGCGTGGGACGAGCAGTACTTC. Translation gives CASSPTGAWDEQYF.

The V gene is TRBV6-5, the J gene TRBJ2-1; the D is unclear. This CDR3 contains 14 residues. With 8 bases removed from V and 2 bases from J, the gap between germline ends came to 13 bases. Per the germline V gene, CDR1 is MNHEY and CDR2 is SVGAGI. CDR3 sequence: CASLPMGTYNEQFF. The CDR3 nucleotides are TGTGCCAGCCTCCCGATGGGGACCTACAATGAGCAGTTCTTC.

The chain couples TRBV11-2 to TRBJ2-7, with D perhaps matching TRBD2 (5 bases). The CDR3 runs to 15 residues. Trimming cost V 5 bases and J 0 bases, with 14 bases left between them. Germline CDR1 is SGHAT and CDR2 is FQNNGV. DNA for the CDR3: TGTGCCAGCAGCCCCGGCGGCCGGGGCTCCTACGAGCAGTACTTC. Protein: CASSPGGRGSYEQYF.

This clone appeared a few times. The rearrangement joins TRBV30 to TRBJ1-1; D is uncertain. CDR1 is GTSNPN, CDR2 SVGIG, per germline (reference sequence). V lost 3 bases, J lost 6 bases, and 17 bases lay in between. CDR3 length: 14 residues. CDR3 DNA sequence: TGTGCCTGGAGCGACGCCCGTGCCCGGCCTGAAGCTTTCTTT. It codes for CAWSDARARPEAFF.